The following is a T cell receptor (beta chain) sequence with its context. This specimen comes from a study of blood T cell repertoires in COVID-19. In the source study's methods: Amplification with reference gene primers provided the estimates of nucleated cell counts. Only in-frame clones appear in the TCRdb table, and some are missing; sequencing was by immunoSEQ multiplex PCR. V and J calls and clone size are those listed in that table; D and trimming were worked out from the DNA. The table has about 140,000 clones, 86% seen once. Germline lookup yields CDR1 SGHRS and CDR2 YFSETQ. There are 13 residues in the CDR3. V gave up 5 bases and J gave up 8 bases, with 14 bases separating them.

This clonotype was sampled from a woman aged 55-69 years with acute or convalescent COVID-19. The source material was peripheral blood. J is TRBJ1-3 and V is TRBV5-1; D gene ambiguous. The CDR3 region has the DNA TGCGCCAGCAGAAGAGTCCCTGCTGACACCATATATTTT. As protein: CASRRVPADTIYF.